This TCR beta chain was captured by sequencing in a study of T cells after yellow fever vaccination (dated by TCRdb to the late 2010s). With regard to the full study: The SMART-Seq v4 Ultra Low Input RNA kit was used to prepare libraries from fractions with low cell numbers. Two healthy male donors, one aged 18 to 29 and one aged 30 to 40 years, made up the cohort. To follow T-cell clones before and after primary and booster YFV17D yellow fever vaccination, bulk TCR alpha and beta repertoires were sequenced over time. Blood was collected at multiple timepoints before and after primary and secondary immunization, and bulk PBMC replicates and cell subsets were isolated.

Measured from the cysteine to the phenylalanine, the CDR3 is 15 residues long. The entry retains the CDR3 DNA only, 45 bases that are in frame from base 1. The CDR1 and CDR2 encoded by the germline V gene are SQVTM and ANQGSEA. V is cut by 5 bases and J by 1 base, and the space between the germline ends is 17 bases. Taken with the paper, the label for treatment or condition translates to: live attenuated yellow fever vaccine strain. At each blood-draw timepoint, two biological replicates of bulk PBMCs were collected. PBMCs were isolated from peripheral blood using a standard Ficoll-Paque protocol. TriZol was used to extract RNA from bulk PBMCs, CD4 and CD8 fractions, and dextramer-positive and dextramer-negative fractions. Study-wide findings and limitations: Most clones expanded after primary vaccination (about 96% of CD4 and 80% to 90% of CD8) were re-detected after the booster, suggesting that broad memory maintenance occurred. Compared with the primary T-cell response, the secondary T-cell response was faster but weaker, reaching its peak on day 5 rather than on day 15. Because abundant contaminating clonotypes from the bulk population could be contained in FACS-sorted repertoires, computational filtering was required. Because only a couple of donors were included in the study, the extent to which the findings can be generalized is limited. A small share of clonotypes occurred in both CD4 and CD8 compartments, likely arising from convergent recombination.

Many counts were recorded for this clonotype. Which antigen it targets is not known. No base quality information exists; no much larger clone differs at one position. Sequencing used an Illumina NovaSeq 6000. TCR cDNA was synthesized by 5'RACE template switching, which introduced a universal primer site and unique molecular identifiers. cDNA synthesis was primed from both the TCR alpha and TCR beta constant segments. Library amplification used two PCR steps, and the second PCR step added sample barcodes and sequencing adapters. Libraries were sequenced on Illumina HiSeq 2500 (2x100 bp) or NovaSeq (2x150 bp). As for the original processing: Demultiplexing of reads and collapsing into UMI consensus sequences were performed with MIGEC, and V(D)J alignment was carried out with MiXCR. Using edgeR on replicate PBMC samples, clonotypes were called vaccine-responding if FDR was below 0.01 and the log2 fold change was above 5 up to day 15. CD4 or CD8 identity was assigned to each bulk clonotype according to whether the clonotype was present at higher abundance in the sequenced CD4 repertoire or the sequenced CD8 repertoire. The public reads were reprocessed in TCRdb via fastp at Q25 and MiXCR, keeping in-frame beta chains. One record per CDR3 amino acid sequence lists the most common genes and DNA. TCRdb's processing, not the study's, gives the V and J calls here. This sample gives about 320,000 distinct CDR3 sequences in total; roughly 4.3% of them show up just once. The ten top clones hold approximately 19% of the sample.

Specimen: PBMCs, collected 15 days after the yellow fever booster vaccination. The receptor was isolated from a man aged 18 to 30 who received the YFV17D yellow fever vaccine. The chain couples TRBV29-1 to TRBJ1-1; 5 matching bases give a weak D call of TRBD1. Here the CDR3 is given as CSVWGRARTNTEAFF. The nucleotide sequence reads as follows: TGCAGCGTTTGGGGCAGGGCTCGAACGAACACTGAAGCTTTCTTT.